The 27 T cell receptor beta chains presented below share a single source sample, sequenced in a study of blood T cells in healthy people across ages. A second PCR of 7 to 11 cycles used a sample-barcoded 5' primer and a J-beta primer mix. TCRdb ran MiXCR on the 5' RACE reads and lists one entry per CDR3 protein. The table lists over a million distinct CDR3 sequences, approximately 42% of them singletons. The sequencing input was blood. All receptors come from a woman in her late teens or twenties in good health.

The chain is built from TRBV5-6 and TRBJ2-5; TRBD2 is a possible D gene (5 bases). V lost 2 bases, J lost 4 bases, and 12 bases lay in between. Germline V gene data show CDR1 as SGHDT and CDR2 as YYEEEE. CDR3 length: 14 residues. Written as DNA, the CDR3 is TGTGCCAGCAGCTTCCCGTCGGGGTCAGAGACCCAGTACTTC. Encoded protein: CASSFPSGSETQYF.

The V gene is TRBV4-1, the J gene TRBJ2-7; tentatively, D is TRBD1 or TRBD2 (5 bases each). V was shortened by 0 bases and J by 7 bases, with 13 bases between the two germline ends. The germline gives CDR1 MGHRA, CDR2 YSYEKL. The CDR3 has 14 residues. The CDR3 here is CASSQELRGVEQYF. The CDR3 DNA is TGCGCCAGCAGCCAAGAATTAAGGGGAGTGGAGCAGTACTTC.

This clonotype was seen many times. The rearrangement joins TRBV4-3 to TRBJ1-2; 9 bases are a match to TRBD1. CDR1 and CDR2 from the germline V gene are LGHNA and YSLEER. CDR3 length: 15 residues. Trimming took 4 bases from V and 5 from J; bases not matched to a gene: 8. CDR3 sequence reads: CASSPDRGFGYGYTF. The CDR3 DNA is TGCGCCAGCAGCCCCGACAGGGGGTTTGGTTATGGCTACACCTTC.

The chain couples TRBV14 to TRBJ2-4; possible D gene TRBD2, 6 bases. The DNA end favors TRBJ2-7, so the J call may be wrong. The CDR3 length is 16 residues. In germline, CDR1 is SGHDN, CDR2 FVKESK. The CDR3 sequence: CASSQGGWYDHYEQYF. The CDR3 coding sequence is TGTGCCAGCAGCCAGGGGGGTTGGTACGATCACTACGAGCAGTACTTC.

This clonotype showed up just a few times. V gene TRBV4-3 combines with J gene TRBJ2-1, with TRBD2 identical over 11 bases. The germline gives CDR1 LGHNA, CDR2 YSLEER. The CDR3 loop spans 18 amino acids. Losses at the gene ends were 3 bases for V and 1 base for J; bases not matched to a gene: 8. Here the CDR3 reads CASSQLVAGGESYNEQFF. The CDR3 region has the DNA TGCGCCAGCAGCCAGTTGGTAGCGGGAGGGGAGTCCTACAATGAGCAGTTCTTC.

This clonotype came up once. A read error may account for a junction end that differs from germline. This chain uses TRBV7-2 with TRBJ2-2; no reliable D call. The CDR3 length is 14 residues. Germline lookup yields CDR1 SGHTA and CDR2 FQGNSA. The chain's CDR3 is CASSLHPKTGELFF. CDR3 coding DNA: TGTGCCAGCAGCTTACACCCGAAAACCGGGGAGCTGTTTTTT. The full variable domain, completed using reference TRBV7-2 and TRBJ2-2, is GAGVSQSPSNKVTEKGKDVELRCDPISGHTALYWYRQSLGQGLEFLIYFQGNSAPDKSGLPSDRFSAERTGGSVSTLTIQRTQQEDSAVYLCASSLHPKTGELFFGEGSRLTVL.

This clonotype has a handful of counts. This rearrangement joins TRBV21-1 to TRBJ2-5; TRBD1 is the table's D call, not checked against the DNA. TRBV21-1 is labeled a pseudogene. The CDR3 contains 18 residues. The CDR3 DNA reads TGTGCCAGCAGCAAGGGACAGGGGCCGTTCGGCCTTCAAGAGACCCAGTACTTC. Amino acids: CASSKGQGPFGLQETQYF.

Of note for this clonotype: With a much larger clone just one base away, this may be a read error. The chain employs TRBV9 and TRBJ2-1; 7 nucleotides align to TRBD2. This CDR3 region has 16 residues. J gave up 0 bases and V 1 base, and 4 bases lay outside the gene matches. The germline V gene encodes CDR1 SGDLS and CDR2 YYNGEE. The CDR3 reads CASSVSGNPSYNEQFF. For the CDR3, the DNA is TGTGCCAGCAGCGTAAGCGGGAACCCCTCCTACAATGAGCAGTTCTTC.

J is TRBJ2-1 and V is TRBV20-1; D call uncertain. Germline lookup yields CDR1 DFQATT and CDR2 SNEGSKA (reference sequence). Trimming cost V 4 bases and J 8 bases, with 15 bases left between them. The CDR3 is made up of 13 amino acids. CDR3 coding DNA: TGCAGTGCTATACAATTCCTCGGCCATGAGCAGTTCTTC. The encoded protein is CSAIQFLGHEQFF.

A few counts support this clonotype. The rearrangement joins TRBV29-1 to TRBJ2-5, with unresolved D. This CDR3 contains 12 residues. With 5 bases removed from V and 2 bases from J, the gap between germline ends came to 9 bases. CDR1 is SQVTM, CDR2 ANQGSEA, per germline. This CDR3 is CSVSPEQETQYF. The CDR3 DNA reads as TGCAGCGTTAGTCCGGAGCAAGAGACCCAGTACTTC.

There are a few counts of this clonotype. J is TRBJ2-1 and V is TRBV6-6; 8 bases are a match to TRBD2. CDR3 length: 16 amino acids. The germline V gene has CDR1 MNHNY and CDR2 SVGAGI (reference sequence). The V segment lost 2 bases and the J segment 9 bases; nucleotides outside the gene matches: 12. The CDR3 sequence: CASSYTTSGFWGEQFF. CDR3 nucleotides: TGTGCCAGCAGTTACACTACTAGCGGATTCTGGGGTGAGCAGTTCTTC.

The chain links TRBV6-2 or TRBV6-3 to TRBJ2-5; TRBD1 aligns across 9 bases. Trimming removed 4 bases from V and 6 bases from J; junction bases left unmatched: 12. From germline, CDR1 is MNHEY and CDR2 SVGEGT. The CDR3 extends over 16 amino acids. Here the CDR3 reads CASSLPRDRVLKTQYF. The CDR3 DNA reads TGTGCCAGCAGTTTGCCTCGGGACAGGGTGTTGAAGACCCAGTACTTC.

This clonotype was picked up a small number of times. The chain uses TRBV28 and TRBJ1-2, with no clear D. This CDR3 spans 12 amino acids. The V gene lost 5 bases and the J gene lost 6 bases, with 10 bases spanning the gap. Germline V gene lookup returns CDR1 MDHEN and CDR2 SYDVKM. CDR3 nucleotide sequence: TGTGCCAGCAGTCCGGCCCTTGATGGCTACACCTTC. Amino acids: CASSPALDGYTF.

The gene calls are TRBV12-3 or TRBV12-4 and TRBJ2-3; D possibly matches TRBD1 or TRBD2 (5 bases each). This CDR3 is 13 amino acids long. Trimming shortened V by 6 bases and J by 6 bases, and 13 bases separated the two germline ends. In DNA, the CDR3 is TGTGCCAGCAGACAAGGTTGGGGGGATACGCAGTATTTT. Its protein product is CASRQGWGDTQYF.

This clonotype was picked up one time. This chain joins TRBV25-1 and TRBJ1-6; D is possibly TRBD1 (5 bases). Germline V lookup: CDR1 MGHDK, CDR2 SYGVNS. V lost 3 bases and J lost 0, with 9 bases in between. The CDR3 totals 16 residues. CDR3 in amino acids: CASSDWGSSYNSPLHF. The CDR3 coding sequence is TGTGCCAGCAGTGACTGGGGGAGCTCCTATAATTCACCCCTCCACTTT.

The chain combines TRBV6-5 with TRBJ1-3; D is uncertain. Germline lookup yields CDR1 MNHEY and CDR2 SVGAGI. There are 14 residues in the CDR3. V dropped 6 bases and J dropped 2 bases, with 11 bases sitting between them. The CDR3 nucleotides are TGTGCCAGCAGACCGGCGACGACTGGAAACACCATATATTTT. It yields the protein CASRPATTGNTIYF.

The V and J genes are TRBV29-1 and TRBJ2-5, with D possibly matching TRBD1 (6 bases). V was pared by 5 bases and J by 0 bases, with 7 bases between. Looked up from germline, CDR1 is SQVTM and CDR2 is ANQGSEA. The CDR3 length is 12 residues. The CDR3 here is CSVTGHQETQYF. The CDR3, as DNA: TGCAGCGTTACAGGGCACCAAGAGACCCAGTACTTC. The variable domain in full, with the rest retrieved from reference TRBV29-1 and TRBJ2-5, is SAVISQKPSRDICQRGTSLTIQCQVDSQVTMMFWYRQQPGQSLTLIATANQGSEATYESGFVIDKFPISRPNLTFSTLTVSNMSPEDSSIYLCSVTGHQETQYFGPGTRLLVL.

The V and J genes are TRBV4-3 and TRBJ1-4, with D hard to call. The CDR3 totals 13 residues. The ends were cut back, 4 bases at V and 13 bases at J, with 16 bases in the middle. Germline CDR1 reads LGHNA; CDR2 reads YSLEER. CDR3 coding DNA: TGCGCCAGCAGCCGAGAAGGAAACGGAATACTGTTTTTT. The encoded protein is CASSREGNGILFF.

The CDR3 loop reads CASSKSGRSYEQYF. The CDR3 DNA follows: TGTGCCAGCAGCAAAAGCGGGAGGAGCTACGAGCAGTACTTC. The V gene is TRBV4-2, the J gene TRBJ2-7; 9 bases line up with TRBD2. V lost 5 bases, J lost 3 bases, and 5 bases stayed unmatched. CDR1 is LGHNA and CDR2 is YNFKEQ in the germline V gene. The CDR3 has 14 amino acids.

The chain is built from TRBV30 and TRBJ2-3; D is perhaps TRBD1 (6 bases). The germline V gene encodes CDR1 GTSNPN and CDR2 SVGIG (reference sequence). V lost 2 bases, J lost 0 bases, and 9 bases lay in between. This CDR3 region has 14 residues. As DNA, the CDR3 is TGTGCCTGGAGTCGGACAGTCAGCACAGATACGCAGTATTTT. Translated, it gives CAWSRTVSTDTQYF.

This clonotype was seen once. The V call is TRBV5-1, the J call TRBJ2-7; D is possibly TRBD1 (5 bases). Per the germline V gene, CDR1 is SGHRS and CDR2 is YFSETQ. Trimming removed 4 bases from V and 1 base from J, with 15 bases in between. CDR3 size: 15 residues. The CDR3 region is CASSGAGLRSYEQYF. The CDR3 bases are TGCGCCAGCAGCGGAGCAGGGTTACGATCCTACGAGCAGTACTTC.

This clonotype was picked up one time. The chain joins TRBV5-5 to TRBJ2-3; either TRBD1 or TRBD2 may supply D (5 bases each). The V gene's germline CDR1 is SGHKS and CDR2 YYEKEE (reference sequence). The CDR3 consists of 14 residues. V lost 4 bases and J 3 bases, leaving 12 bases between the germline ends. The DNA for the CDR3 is TGTGCCAGCAGCAATGGTTGGGGGACAGATACGCAGTATTTT. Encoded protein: CASSNGWGTDTQYF.

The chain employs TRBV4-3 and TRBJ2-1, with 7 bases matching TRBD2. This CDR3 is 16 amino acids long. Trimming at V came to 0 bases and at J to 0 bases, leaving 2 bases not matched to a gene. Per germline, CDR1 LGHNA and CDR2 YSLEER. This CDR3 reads CASSQERGFSYNEQFF. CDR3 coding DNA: TGCGCCAGCAGCCAAGAGCGGGGGTTCTCCTACAATGAGCAGTTCTTC.

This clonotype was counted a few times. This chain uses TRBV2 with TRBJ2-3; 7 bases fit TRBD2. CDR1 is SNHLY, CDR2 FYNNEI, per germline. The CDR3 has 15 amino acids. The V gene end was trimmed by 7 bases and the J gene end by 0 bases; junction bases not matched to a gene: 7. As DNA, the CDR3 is TGTGCCAGCACAGGGCTAGCGGCTAGCACAGATACGCAGTATTTT. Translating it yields CASTGLAASTDTQYF.

This CDR3 reads CSARNRDIQYF. The CDR3 DNA sequence: TGCAGTGCTAGAAACAGGGATATCCAGTACTTC. The rearrangement links TRBV20-1 to TRBJ2-7; TRBD1 might be the D (6 bases). V was trimmed by 2 bases and J by 10 bases, leaving 12 bases between them. The germline gives CDR1 DFQATT, CDR2 SNEGSKA (reference sequence). This CDR3 contains 11 residues.

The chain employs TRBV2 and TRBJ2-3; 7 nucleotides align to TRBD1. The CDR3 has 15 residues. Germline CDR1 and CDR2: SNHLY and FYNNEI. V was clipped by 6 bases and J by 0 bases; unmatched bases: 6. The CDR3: CASRNRGSSTDTQYF. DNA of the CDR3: TGTGCCAGCAGAAACAGGGGATCAAGCACAGATACGCAGTATTTT.

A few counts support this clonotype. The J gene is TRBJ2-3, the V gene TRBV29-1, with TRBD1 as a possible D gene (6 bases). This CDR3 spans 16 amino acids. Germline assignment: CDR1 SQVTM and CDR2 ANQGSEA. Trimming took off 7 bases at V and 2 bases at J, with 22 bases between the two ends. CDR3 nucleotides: TGCAGCGCCACCGCTGGGTCAGGGGAATACACAGATACGCAGTATTTT. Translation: CSATAGSGEYTDTQYF.